Below, 19 T cell receptor beta chains from the same sample are listed, as sequenced in a study of T cells in localized non-small cell lung cancer. The repertoire was sequenced with immunoSEQ multiplex PCR; TCRdb's copy has only in-frame clones and lacks some. The repertoire holds some 2,200 clones, with approximately 40% as singletons. Source: lung tumor tissue, taken before any cancer treatment. These receptors originate from a female donor of 60 years or more with stage I lung adenocarcinoma.

This clone has a handful of counts. The V gene is TRBV6-8, the J gene TRBJ1-3; unclear D gene. V lost 6 bases, J lost 4 bases, and 7 bases lay in between. The CDR3 extends over 12 amino acids. CDR1 and CDR2 from the germline V gene are MNHGY and SAAAGT. CDR3 region: CASRRKGNTIYF. Here the CDR3 DNA reads TGTGCCAGCAGGAGAAAAGGAAACACCATATATTTT.

This clone was found a few times. This chain uses TRBV14 with TRBJ2-1; TRBD2 matches 7 bases. Germline trimming cut 2 bases from V and 7 bases from J; bases unmatched to any gene: 11. CDR1 is SGHDN, CDR2 FVKESK, per germline. CDR3 length equals 16 residues. In nucleotides, the CDR3 is TGTGCCAGCAGCCAAATCCGTGGGCGGGAGAGGAATGAGCAGTTCTTC. It encodes CASSQIRGRERNEQFF. Drawing the rest from reference TRBV14 and TRBJ2-1, the complete variable domain is EAGVTQFPSHSVIEKGQTVTLRCDPISGHDNLYWYRRVMGKEIKFLLHFVKESKQDESGMPNNRFLAERTGGTYSTLKVQPAELEDSGVYFCASSQIRGRERNEQFFGPGTRLTVL.

This clone was counted only a few times. CDR3 protein: CASSVGPNIFYEQYF. The DNA for the CDR3 is TGTGCCAGCAGCGTAGGACCCAATATCTTCTACGAGCAGTACTTC. The V and J genes are TRBV9 and TRBJ2-7; D remains ambiguous. Germline-derived CDR1 and CDR2 are SGDLS and YYNGEE. Trimming stripped 0 bases from V and 3 bases from J, with 13 bases between. The CDR3 extends over 15 amino acids.

This clone has just a few counts. The rearrangement joins TRBV29-1 to TRBJ1-1; tentative D call: TRBD1 (6 bases). The CDR3 totals 16 residues. From germline, CDR1 is SQVTM and CDR2 ANQGSEA. V was clipped by 0 bases and J by 5 bases, with 19 bases between them. The CDR3 nucleotides are TGCAGCGTTGAAGAGTTTTATCCAGGGGCGAGAACTGAAGCTTTCTTT. Translated: CSVEEFYPGARTEAFF.

The chain uses TRBV15 and TRBJ2-7, with TRBD1 matching 10 bases. J lost 4 bases, V lost 2 bases, and 8 bases had no gene match. From germline, CDR1 is LNHNV and CDR2 YYDKDF (reference sequence). The CDR3 is 16 amino acids. The CDR3 here is CATSRNAGTGVYEQYF. The CDR3 coding sequence is TGTGCCACCAGCAGAAATGCCGGGACAGGGGTGTACGAGCAGTACTTC.

This chain uses TRBV5-1 with TRBJ2-1; D remains unclear. Germline V gene data show CDR1 as SGHRS and CDR2 as YFSETQ. Deletions cut 2 bases from V and 2 bases from J, with 11 bases between. The CDR3 covers 15 residues. This CDR3 reads CASSFRVNTYNEQFF. The CDR3 DNA is TGCGCCAGCAGCTTTCGTGTAAACACCTACAATGAGCAGTTCTTC.

The rearrangement joins TRBV10-2 to TRBJ2-7; D is unclear. Trimming removed 5 bases from V and 5 bases from J, with 16 bases in between. CDR3 size: 14 residues. Germline V CDR1 and CDR2: WSHSY, SAAADI. The CDR3 DNA reads TGCGCCAGCAGTCCAGGTCAGGCCTGGGACGAGCAGTACTTC. Translation gives CASSPGQAWDEQYF.

This chain uses TRBV18 with TRBJ2-5; 9 bases align to TRBD1. The CDR3 sequence is 15 residues long. J lost 2 bases, V lost 2 bases, and 3 bases had no gene match. Germline V gene sequence: CDR1 KGHSH, CDR2 LQKENI. The CDR3: CASSPTGGWQETQYF. The DNA for the CDR3 is TGTGCCAGCTCACCAACAGGGGGCTGGCAAGAGACCCAGTACTTC.

The V gene is TRBV19, the J gene TRBJ1-1; D gene uncertain. The CDR3 extends over 13 amino acids. CDR1 is LNHDA, CDR2 SQIVND, per germline (reference sequence). Trimming removed 4 bases at V and 5 bases at J, with 11 bases between. The CDR3 DNA sequence: TGTGCCAGTAGTAATCTCCGAGGGACTGAAGCTTTCTTT. Its translation: CASSNLRGTEAFF.

This chain uses TRBV18 with TRBJ1-2; TRBD1 aligns across 7 bases. The germline CDR1 and CDR2 sequences are KGHSH and LQKENI. The CDR3 is 14 amino acids. The ends lost 0 bases at V and 8 bases at J; junction bases unmatched: 6. The CDR3 sequence: CASSPPLRGQGYTF. The CDR3 DNA sequence: TGTGCCAGCTCACCACCGTTAAGGGGGCAGGGCTACACCTTC.

In its sample, this clone ranks as medium-sized. V usage is TRBV9 and J usage is TRBJ2-5; 14 bases agree with TRBD2. This CDR3 contains 15 residues. Germline-derived CDR1 and CDR2 are SGDLS and YYNGEE. Trimming at V came to 6 bases and at J to 9 bases, leaving 10 bases not matched to a gene. The CDR3 nucleotides read TGTGCCAGCAAAGAGGGACTAGCGGGAGTATTTTCCCAGTACTTC. Translated: CASKEGLAGVFSQYF.

By frequency in the sample, this clone is medium-sized. The chain carries TRBV6-8 and TRBJ1-4, with 8 bases aligning to TRBD1. J was trimmed by 7 bases and V by 5 bases; bases with no gene match: 9. Germline V gene sequence: CDR1 MNHGY, CDR2 SAAAGT. CDR3 size: 15 residues. The CDR3 reads CASSPLDRGGEKLFF. The CDR3 coding sequence is TGTGCCAGCAGTCCCCTCGACAGGGGAGGTGAAAAACTGTTTTTT.

The genes are TRBV28 and TRBJ1-2, with D uncertain. Trimming stripped 3 bases from V and 6 bases from J, with 11 bases between. Per germline, CDR1 MDHEN and CDR2 SYDVKM. The CDR3 runs to 13 residues. The CDR3 nucleotides are TGTGCCAGCAGTTTCTCCTCCGAAGATGGCTACACCTTC. Encoded protein: CASSFSSEDGYTF.

This clone was seen a few times. The chain carries TRBV19 and TRBJ2-7, with TRBD1 identical over 11 bases. The CDR3 consists of 16 residues. Losses at the gene ends were 6 bases for V and 6 bases for J; bases not matched to a gene: 13. The V gene's germline CDR1 is LNHDA and CDR2 SQIVND (reference sequence). The CDR3 protein is CASRLSGGTGGGEQYF. Written as DNA, the CDR3 is TGTGCCAGTAGGCTCTCCGGTGGGACAGGGGGAGGCGAGCAGTACTTC.

The rearrangement links TRBV28 to TRBJ2-5; D is ambiguous. CDR1 and CDR2 from the germline V gene are MDHEN and SYDVKM. With 5 bases removed from V and 2 bases from J, the gap between germline ends came to 12 bases. This CDR3 is built from 14 residues. This CDR3 reads CASSPRPRQETQYF. The CDR3 nucleotides read TGTGCCAGCAGTCCCCGCCCCCGACAAGAGACCCAGTACTTC.

This clone was counted a few times. The chain uses TRBV7-2 and TRBJ2-3; 8 bases are a match to TRBD2. Germline CDR1 reads SGHTA; CDR2 reads FQGNSA. V was pared by 8 bases and J by 6 bases, with 10 bases of the junction left unmatched. The CDR3 loop spans 14 amino acids. CDR3 amino acids: CASGTSGGVDTQYF. The CDR3 nucleotides read TGTGCCAGCGGAACTAGCGGAGGGGTGGATACGCAGTATTTT.

This clone ranks as medium-sized. The chain carries TRBV6-8 and TRBJ1-5; 7 nucleotides align to TRBD1. CDR1 and CDR2 (germline): MNHGY, SAAAGT. The CDR3 is 19 amino acids. Losses at the gene ends were 6 bases for V and 0 bases for J; bases not matched to a gene: 17. CDR3 DNA sequence: TGTGCCAGCAGCCCATTTCTACAGGGGATTCCTTATAGCAATCAGCCCCAGCATTTT. This encodes CASSPFLQGIPYSNQPQHF.

This clone has more than one count but fewer than ten. The rearrangement links TRBV11-3 to TRBJ2-2; D is uncertain. Germline V gives CDR1 SGHNT, CDR2 YENEEA. The CDR3 covers 15 residues. Trimming removed 5 bases from V and 2 bases from J, with 12 bases in between. The CDR3 coding sequence is TGTGCCAGCAGCATGAAGACTGTTAACACCGGGGAGCTGTTTTTT. It specifies CASSMKTVNTGELFF.

This clone was detected only a few times. The rearrangement joins TRBV29-1 to TRBJ2-7, with TRBD1 identical over 7 bases. Per germline, CDR1 SQVTM and CDR2 ANQGSEA. Losses at the gene ends were 7 bases for V and 0 bases for J; bases not matched to a gene: 6. The CDR3 has 13 amino acids. CDR3 protein: CSATGTVSYEQYF. The CDR3 coding sequence is TGCAGCGCGACCGGGACAGTCTCCTACGAGCAGTACTTC.